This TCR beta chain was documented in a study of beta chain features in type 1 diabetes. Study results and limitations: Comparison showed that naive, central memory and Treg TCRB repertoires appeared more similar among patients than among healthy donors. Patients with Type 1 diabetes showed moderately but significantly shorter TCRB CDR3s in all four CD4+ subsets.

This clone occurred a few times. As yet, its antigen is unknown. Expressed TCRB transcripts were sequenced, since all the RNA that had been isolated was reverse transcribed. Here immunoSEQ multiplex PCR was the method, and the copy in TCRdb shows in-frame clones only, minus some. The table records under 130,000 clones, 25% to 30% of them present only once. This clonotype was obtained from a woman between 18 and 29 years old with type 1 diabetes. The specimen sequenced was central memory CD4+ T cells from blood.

Here the CDR3 reads CASSKPGQGNNEQFF. In DNA form, the CDR3 reads TGTGCCAGTAGTAAACCGGGACAGGGGAACAATGAGCAGTTCTTC. The chain recombines TRBV19 with TRBJ2-1, with TRBD1 matching 10 bases. V gave up 4 bases and J gave up 5 bases; unmatched junction bases: 5. Germline loops: CDR1 LNHDA, CDR2 SQIVND (reference sequence). The CDR3 loop spans 15 amino acids.